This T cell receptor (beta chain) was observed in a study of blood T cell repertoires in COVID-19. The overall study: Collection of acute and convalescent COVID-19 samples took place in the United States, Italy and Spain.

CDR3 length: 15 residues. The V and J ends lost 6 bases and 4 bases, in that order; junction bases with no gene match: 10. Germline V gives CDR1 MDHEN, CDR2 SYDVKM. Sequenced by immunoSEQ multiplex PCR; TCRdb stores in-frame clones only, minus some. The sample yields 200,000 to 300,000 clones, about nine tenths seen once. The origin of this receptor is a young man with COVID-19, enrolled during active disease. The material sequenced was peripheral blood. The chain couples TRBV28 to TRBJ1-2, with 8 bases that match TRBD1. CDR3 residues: CASRTHRGAAYGYTF. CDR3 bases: TGTGCCAGCAGGACTCACAGGGGGGCAGCCTATGGCTACACCTTC.